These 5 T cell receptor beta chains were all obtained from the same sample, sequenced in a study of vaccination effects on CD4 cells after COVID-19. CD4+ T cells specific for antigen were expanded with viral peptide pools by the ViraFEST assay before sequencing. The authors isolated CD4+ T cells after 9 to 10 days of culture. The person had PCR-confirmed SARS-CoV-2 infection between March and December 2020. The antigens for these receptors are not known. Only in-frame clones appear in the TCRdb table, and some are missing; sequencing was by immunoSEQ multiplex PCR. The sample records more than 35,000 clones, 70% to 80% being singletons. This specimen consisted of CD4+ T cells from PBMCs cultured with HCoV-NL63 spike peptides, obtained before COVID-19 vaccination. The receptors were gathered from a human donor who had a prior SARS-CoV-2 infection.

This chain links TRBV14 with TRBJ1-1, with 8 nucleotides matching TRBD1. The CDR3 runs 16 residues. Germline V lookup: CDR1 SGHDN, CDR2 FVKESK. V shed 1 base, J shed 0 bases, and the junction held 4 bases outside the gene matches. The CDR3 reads CASSQGQGSMNTEAFF. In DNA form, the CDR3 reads TGTGCCAGCAGCCAAGGACAGGGGAGCATGAACACTGAAGCTTTCTTT.

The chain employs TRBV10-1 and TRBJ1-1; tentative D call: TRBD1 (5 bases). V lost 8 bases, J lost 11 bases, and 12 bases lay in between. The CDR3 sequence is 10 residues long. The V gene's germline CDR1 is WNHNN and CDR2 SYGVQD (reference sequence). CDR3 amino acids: CASGGVEAFF. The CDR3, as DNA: TGCGCCAGCGGAGGGGTAGAGGCTTTCTTT.

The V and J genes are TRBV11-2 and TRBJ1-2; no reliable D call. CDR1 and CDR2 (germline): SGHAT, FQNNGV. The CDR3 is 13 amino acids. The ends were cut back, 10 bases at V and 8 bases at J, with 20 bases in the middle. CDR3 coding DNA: TGTGCCACCCAGCTTAGTTGGGGTGGCGGCTACACCTTC. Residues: CATQLSWGGGYTF.

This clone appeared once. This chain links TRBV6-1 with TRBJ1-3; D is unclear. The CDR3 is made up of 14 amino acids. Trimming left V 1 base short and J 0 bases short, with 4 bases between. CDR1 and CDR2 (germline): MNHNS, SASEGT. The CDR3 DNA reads TGTGCCAGCAGTGAAGGTAGCTCTGGAAACACCATATATTTT. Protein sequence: CASSEGSSGNTIYF.

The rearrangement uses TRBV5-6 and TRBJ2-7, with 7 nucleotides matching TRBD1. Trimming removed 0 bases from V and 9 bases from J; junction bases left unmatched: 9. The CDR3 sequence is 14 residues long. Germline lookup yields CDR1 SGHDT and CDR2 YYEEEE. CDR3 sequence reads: CASSLVSARGMQYF. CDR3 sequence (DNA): TGTGCCAGCAGCTTGGTATCGGCCAGGGGGATGCAGTACTTC.